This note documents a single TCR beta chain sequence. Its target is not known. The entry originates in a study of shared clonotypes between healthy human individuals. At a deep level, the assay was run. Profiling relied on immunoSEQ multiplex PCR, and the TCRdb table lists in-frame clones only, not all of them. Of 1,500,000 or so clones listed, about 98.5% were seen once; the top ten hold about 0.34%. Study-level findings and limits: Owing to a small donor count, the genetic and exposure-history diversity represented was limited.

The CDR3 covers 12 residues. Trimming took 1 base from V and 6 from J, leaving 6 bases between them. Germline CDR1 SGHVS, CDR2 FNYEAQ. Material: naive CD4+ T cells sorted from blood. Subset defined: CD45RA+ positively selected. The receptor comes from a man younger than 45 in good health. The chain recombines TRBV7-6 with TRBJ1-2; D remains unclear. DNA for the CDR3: TGTGCCAGCAGCTTAGTCGGGGATGGCTACACCTTC. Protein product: CASSLVGDGYTF.